Sequencing of this TCR beta chain was carried out in a study of shared clonotypes between healthy human individuals. Study as a whole: Aged between 18 and 49, the donors were two women and a few men.

Healthy HIV-negative adults with no recent acute infections or vaccinations were recruited as donors. Nashville, Tennessee was home to all donors, each a Caucasian adult. The protocol was immunoSEQ multiplex PCR, while the TCRdb copy is restricted to in-frame clones and leaves out a portion. The sample lists under 1,900,000 clones, approximately 98.5% occurring once. The CDR3 spans 15 residues. V was shortened by 1 base and J by 5 bases, with 14 bases between the two germline ends. Germline V gene lookup returns CDR1 SEHNR and CDR2 FQNEAQ (reference sequence). The chain couples TRBV7-9 to TRBJ1-1; no clear D. Sequenced material: naive CD4+ T cells sorted from blood. The subset: CD45RA+ positively selected. The receptor's source is a man aged 25 to 40 in good health. The CDR3 bases are TGTGCCAGCAGCTTAGTCCAGGTCGGATGGACTGAAGCTTTCTTT. It encodes CASSLVQVGWTEAFF.